This T cell receptor (beta chain) was captured by sequencing in a study of cytomegalovirus exposure and HLA in healthy donors. Study-level information: Drawn from HLA-typed donors, roughly 87 million unique TCRs were held in an early data release.

Note on this clone: Its antigen is not known.

Findings of the study overall: The investigators catalogued about 170 TCR beta chains as cytomegalovirus-associated.

PCR amplification relied on 60 Vbeta primers (plus 13 Jbeta primers). The assay was immunoSEQ multiplex PCR, and TCRdb's table has in-frame clones only and misses some. The table records some 110,000 clones, over 75% of them present only once. Sequencing used PBMCs. The TCR was taken from a man aged 60 to 69 in good health and CMV-seropositive.

The DNA of the CDR3 is TGTGCCAGCAGCTTCACGGACAGGGGCGCAAAAGAGACCCAGTACTTC. Translation: CASSFTDRGAKETQYF. V gene TRBV7-9 combines with J gene TRBJ2-5; TRBD1 aligns across 9 bases. Germline CDR1 and CDR2: SEHNR and FQNEAQ (reference sequence). The CDR3 extends over 16 amino acids. V was pared by 3 bases and J by 3 bases, with 8 bases of the junction left unmatched. The whole variable domain, filled in from reference TRBV7-9 and TRBJ2-5, reads DTGVSQNPRHKITKRGQNVTFRCDPISEHNRLYWYRQTLGQGPEFLTYFQNEAQLEKSRLLSDRFSAERPKGSFSTLEIQRTEQGDSAMYLCASSFTDRGAKETQYFGPGTRLLVL.